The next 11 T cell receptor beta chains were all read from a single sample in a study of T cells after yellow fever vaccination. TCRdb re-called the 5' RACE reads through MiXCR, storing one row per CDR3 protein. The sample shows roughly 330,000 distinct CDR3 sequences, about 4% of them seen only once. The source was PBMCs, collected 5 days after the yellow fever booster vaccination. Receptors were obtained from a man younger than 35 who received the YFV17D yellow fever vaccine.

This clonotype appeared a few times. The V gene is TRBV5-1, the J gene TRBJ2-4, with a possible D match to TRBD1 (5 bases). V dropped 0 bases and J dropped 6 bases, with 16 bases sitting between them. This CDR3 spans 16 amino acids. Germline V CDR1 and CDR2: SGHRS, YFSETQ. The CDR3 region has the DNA TGCGCCAGCAGCTTGGCAGGGCCCGCACCTTCAAACATTCAGTACTTC. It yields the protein CASSLAGPAPSNIQYF.

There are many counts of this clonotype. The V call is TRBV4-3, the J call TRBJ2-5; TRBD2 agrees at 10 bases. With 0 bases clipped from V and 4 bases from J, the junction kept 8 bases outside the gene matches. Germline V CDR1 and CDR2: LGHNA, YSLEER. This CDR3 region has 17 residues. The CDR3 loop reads CASSQDPDLAGAETQYF. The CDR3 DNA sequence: TGCGCCAGCAGCCAAGACCCCGATCTAGCGGGGGCAGAGACCCAGTACTTC.

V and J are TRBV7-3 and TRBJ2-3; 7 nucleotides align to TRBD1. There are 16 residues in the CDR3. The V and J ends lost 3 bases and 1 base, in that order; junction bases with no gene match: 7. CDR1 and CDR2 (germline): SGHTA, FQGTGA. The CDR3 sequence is CASSLSRGFGTDTQYF. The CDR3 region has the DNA TGTGCCAGCAGCTTGTCCAGGGGGTTCGGCACAGATACGCAGTATTTT.

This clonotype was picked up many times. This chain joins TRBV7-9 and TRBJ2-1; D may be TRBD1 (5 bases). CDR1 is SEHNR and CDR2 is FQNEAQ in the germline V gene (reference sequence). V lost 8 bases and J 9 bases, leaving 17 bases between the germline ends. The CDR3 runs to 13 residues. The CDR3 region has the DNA TGTGCCAGCCCAAGGGCAGGGAAGGGTGAGCAGTTCTTC. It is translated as CASPRAGKGEQFF.

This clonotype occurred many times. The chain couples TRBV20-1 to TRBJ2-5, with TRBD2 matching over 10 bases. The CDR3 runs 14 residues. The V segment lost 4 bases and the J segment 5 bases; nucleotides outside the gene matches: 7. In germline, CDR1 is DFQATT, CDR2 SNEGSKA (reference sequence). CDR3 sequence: CSANSGGAGETQYF. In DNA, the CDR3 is TGCAGTGCTAACAGCGGGGGGGCCGGTGAGACCCAGTACTTC.

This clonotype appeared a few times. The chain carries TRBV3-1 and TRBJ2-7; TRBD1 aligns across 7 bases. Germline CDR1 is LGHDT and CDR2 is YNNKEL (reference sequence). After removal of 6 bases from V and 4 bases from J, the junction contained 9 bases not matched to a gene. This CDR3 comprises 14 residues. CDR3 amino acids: CASSWGTDRYEQYF. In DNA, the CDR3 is TGTGCCAGCAGTTGGGGGACAGACCGTTACGAGCAGTACTTC.

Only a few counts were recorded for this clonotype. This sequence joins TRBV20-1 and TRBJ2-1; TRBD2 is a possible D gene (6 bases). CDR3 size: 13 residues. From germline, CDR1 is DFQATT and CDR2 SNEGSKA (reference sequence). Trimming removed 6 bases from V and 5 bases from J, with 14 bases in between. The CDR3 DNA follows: TGCAGTGCCTACACGGGGGAGAACAATGAGCAGTTCTTC. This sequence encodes CSAYTGENNEQFF.

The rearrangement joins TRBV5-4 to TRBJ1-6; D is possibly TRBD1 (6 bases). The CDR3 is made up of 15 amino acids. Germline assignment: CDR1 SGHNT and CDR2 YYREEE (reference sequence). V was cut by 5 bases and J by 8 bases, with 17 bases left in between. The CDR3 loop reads CASSYTGYGDSPLHF. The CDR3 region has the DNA TGTGCCAGCAGTTATACAGGGTACGGAGATTCACCCCTCCACTTT.

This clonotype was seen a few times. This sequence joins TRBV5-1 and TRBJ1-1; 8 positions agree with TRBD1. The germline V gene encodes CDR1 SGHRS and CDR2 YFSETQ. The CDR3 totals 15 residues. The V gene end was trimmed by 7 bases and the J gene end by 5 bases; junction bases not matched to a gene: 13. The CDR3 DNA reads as TGCGCCAGCCAGGCTCAAACAGGGGGTGGAACTGAAGCTTTCTTT. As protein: CASQAQTGGGTEAFF.

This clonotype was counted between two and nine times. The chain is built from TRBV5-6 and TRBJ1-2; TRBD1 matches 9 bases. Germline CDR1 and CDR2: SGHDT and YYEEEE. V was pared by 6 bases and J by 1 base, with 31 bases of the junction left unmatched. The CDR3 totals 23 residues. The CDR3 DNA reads TGTGCCAGCACCCTGCGACAGGGGGGGACGATAACTATGTCGGGAGACGATAACTATGGCTACACCTTC. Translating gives CASTLRQGGTITMSGDDNYGYTF.

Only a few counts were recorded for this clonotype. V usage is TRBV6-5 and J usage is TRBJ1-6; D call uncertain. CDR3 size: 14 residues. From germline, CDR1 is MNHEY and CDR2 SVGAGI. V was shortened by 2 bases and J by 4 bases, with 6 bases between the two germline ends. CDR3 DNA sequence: TGTGCCAGCAGTTACGAGACGTATAATTCACCCCTCCACTTT. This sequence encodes CASSYETYNSPLHF.